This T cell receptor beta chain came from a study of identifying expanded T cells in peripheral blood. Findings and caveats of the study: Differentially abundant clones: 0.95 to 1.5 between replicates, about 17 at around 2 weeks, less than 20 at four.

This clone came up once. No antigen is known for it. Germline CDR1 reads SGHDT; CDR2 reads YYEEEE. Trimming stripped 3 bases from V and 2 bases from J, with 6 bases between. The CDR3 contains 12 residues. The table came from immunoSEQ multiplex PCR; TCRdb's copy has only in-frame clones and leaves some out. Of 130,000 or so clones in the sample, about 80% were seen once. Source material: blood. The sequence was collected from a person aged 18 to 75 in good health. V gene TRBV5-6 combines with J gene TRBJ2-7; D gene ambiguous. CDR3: CASSSRAYEQYF. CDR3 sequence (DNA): TGTGCCAGCAGCTCTCGGGCCTACGAGCAGTACTTC. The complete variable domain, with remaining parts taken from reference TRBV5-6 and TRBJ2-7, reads DAGVTQSPTHLIKTRGQQVTLRCSPKSGHDTVSWYQQALGQGPQFIFQYYEEEERQRGNFPDRFSGHQFPNYSSELNVNALLLGDSALYLCASSSRAYEQYFGPGTRLTVT.